A selection of T cell receptor beta chains follows, all from one sample in a study of cytomegalovirus exposure and HLA in healthy donors. Measured with immunoSEQ multiplex PCR; TCRdb has only the in-frame clones, and not every one. The sample lists about 140,000 clones, 60% to 80% occurring once. Sequencing was performed on PBMCs. The receptors were sampled from a man in his late teens or twenties in good health and CMV-seropositive. The CDR3 runs from the conserved cysteine through the conserved F or W. Each record gives: clone size, J gene, D gene, V gene, CDR3 protein, CDR3 DNA. A D gene is named only where the DNA matches it firmly. Size tells how often a clone was seen (once, few, many) or the class of an expanded clone, and some rows leave it out.

clone size: NA; J gene: TRBJ2-2; D gene: TRBD1; V gene: TRBV18; CDR3 protein: CASSPSDRARTGELFF; CDR3 DNA: TGTGCCAGCTCACCAAGCGACAGGGCTCGGACCGGGGAGCTGTTTTTT
clone size: NA; J gene: TRBJ1-2; D gene: TRBD1; V gene: TRBV10-3; CDR3 protein: CAISESTGVYYTF; CDR3 DNA: TGTGCCATCAGTGAGTCGACAGGGGTCTACTACACCTTC
clone size: once; J gene: TRBJ1-5; D gene: TRBD1; V gene: TRBV6-6; CDR3 protein: CASSRDRVGYQPQHF; CDR3 DNA: TGTGCCAGCAGTAGAGACAGGGTGGGGTATCAGCCCCAGCATTTT
clone size: NA; J gene: TRBJ2-7; D gene: NA; V gene: TRBV6-5; CDR3 protein: CASSYDAVSKYEQYF; CDR3 DNA: TGTGCCAGCAGTTACGATGCGGTTTCTAAGTACGAGCAGTACTTC
clone size: NA; J gene: TRBJ2-3; D gene: TRBD2; V gene: TRBV7-2; CDR3 protein: CASRRTGTNYFTDTQYF; CDR3 DNA: TGTGCCAGCAGACGAACCGGGACTAACTACTTCACAGATACGCAGTATTTT
clone size: NA; J gene: TRBJ2-2; D gene: TRBD2; V gene: TRBV7-2; CDR3 protein: CASSSASGRGTGELFF; CDR3 DNA: TGTGCCAGCAGCTCTGCTAGCGGGAGAGGTACCGGGGAGCTGTTTTTT
clone size: NA; J gene: TRBJ2-7; D gene: NA; V gene: TRBV6-6; CDR3 protein: CASRQTSYEQYF; CDR3 DNA: TGTGCCAGCAGGCAGACTAGTTACGAGCAGTACTTC
clone size: NA; J gene: TRBJ1-2; D gene: TRBD1; V gene: TRBV29-1; CDR3 protein: CSVVGQGSYGYTF; CDR3 DNA: TGCAGCGTTGTGGGACAGGGTAGCTATGGCTACACCTTC
clone size: NA; J gene: TRBJ1-3; D gene: NA; V gene: TRBV7-3; CDR3 protein: CASSLFGRGSGNTIYF; CDR3 DNA: TGTGCCAGCAGCTTATTTGGGCGGGGCTCTGGAAACACCATATATTTT
clone size: NA; J gene: TRBJ2-3; D gene: TRBD1; V gene: TRBV10-2; CDR3 protein: CASSETRTGLANTQYF; CDR3 DNA: TGCGCCAGCAGTGAGACCCGGACAGGGTTAGCGAATACGCAGTATTTT